What follows is one T cell receptor (beta chain) and its context. Its antigen has not been determined. No base-level quality is on record; no much larger clone is a single base apart. This entry is derived from a study of shared clonotypes between healthy human individuals (dated by TCRdb to 2019 to 2021). About the investigation overall: A couple of women and a few men aged 18 to 49 years were included in the cohort. Blood TCR repertoires of four to six healthy adults were deeply sequenced to estimate repertoire size and the extent of clonotype sharing between individuals. To increase sequencing depth and limit assay-specific biases, different laboratories used diverse techniques to prepare libraries and sequence TCR repertoires. Per donor, leukapheresis produced somewhere between about 0.9 and 9.5 billion PBMCs. For each donor, CD4 naive and CD4 memory were each run on three plates, CD8 naive on two plates, and CD8 memory on one plate. Overall results and qualifications from the work: When a few donors were compared, the shared fraction of clonotypes was about 5% for naive CD4, around 3.6% for naive CD8, 2% to 2.5% for memory CD4, and approximately 0.4% for memory CD8. Compared with non-shared clonotypes, clonotypes shared by all four sorted-subset donors had higher generation probabilities. Sampling was restricted to blood, and TCR repertoires in tissues likely differ from the TCR repertoires found in blood. Pairwise subsampling indicated that sequencing depth was expected to affect the degree of clonotype sharing among donors. Incomplete sequencing was indicated by rarefaction of sorted-subset datasets, despite the large sequencing depth. Because the study included a small number of donors, the genetic and exposure-history diversity represented was limited. Larger estimated clonotype richness was generally found for naive subsets than for memory subsets.

Healthy HIV-negative adults with no recently reported acute infections or vaccinations were included as donors. Only Caucasian adults living in Nashville, Tennessee, USA were represented among the donors. Magnetic negative selection was used to enrich CD4+ T cells, after which naive cells were positively selected on CD45RA and the negative fraction became the memory subset. Blood was obtained by leukapheresis, after which PBMCs were separated by Ficoll-Histopaque density gradient centrifugation and cryopreserved in liquid nitrogen vapor phase. Analytical flow cytometry was used to check the purity and quantity of each magnetically sorted T cell population. Each sorted fraction had its genomic DNA isolated and then quantified by UV absorbance on a Nanodrop 2000c. The CDR3 runs 11 amino acids, cysteine and phenylalanine included. Only the CDR3 part of the read is kept: 33 bases, read in frame from the first base. CDR1 is given as MNHNY and CDR2 as SVGAGI, both from the germline V gene (reference sequence). The junction shows trimming of 8 bases on V and 4 bases on J, plus 9 bases between the germline ends.

TCR CDR3 regions were amplified from genomic DNA by multiplex PCR using the deep immunoSEQ assay. Extracted genomic DNA from each cell subset was distributed evenly across all wells of several immunoSEQ 96-well plates, and each plate was treated as a replicate. For sorted subsets, each replicate PCR was loaded with about 200 ng genomic DNA, equivalent to 25,000 to 35,000 T cell genomes. The purified libraries were quantified using a Qubit 3.0 fluorometer, sized with a Bioanalyzer 2100, and then quantified again using the KAPA Library Quantification kit. Each immunoSEQ 96-well plate was sequenced on its own single-read 150-cycle Illumina NextSeq 550 flow cell. In the source study's methods: Because only junctional sequences without quality scores were contained in the immunoSEQ output, filtering matching that applied to full-length reads could not be performed. Sequences were annotated with PyIR, a Python wrapper for IgBLAST v1.9, using IMGT germline references to assign V/J genes and CDR3. Reads were removed for weak V/J assignments (E-value above 1e-6), missing CDR3, stop codons, out-of-frame junctions, or ambiguous translated residues. V3J clonotypes were defined as sequences sharing an identical inferred V gene, J gene, and CDR3 amino acid sequence. The percentage overlap between two repertoires was calculated by dividing the number of shared unique clonotypes by the size of the smaller repertoire. Richness of each repertoire was evaluated using RTK rarefaction, the Chao1 estimator, and Recon v2.1 estimates of unobserved clonotypes. For all TCRbeta clonotypes obtained by the gDNA method from a handful of donors, generation probabilities were computed with OLGA. TCRdb mirrors the immuneACCESS table, restricted to in-frame sequences. Some clones are absent from its copies; in checked studies, under half trace to an unresolved V gene, and the reason for the others is unknown. V, J and clone size are taken as reported in that table, and D and trimming were inferred from the DNA itself. A total of 150,000 to 200,000 clones appear in this sample, over 80% of them only once. 0.067% of the sample is in the top ten clones.

The source of this sequence is a woman in her 30s in good health. The V and J genes are TRBV6-6 and TRBJ2-7; the D gene is unclear. The sequenced sample consisted of naive CD4+ T cells sorted from blood. What the cell subset or site label conveys for this sample: CD45RA+ positively selected. The bases are TGTGCCAGCTCCTCAGAGTACGAGCAGTACTTC. Translated, this is CASSSEYEQYF.